The 32 T cell receptor beta chains below were found in one sample sequenced in a study of blood T cell repertoires in COVID-19. Assay: immunoSEQ multiplex PCR; the TCRdb copy retains only in-frame clones and omits some. The sample lists approximately 90,000 clones; 85% were seen once. The sequenced material came from peripheral blood. Receptor source: a man older than 75 with acute or convalescent COVID-19.

The chain joins TRBV9 to TRBJ2-3, with 7 bases fitting TRBD2. The CDR3 consists of 16 residues. Germline CDR1 SGDLS, CDR2 YYNGEE. The ends lost 0 bases at V and 2 bases at J; junction bases unmatched: 6. The CDR3 loop reads CASSVGAGDPTDTQYF. The CDR3 region has the DNA TGTGCCAGCAGCGTAGGGGCGGGGGACCCCACAGATACGCAGTATTTT.

The gene calls are TRBV6-2 or TRBV6-3 and TRBJ2-5, with D unclear. Germline loops: CDR1 MNHEY, CDR2 SVGEGT. Trimming shortened V by 4 bases and J by 5 bases, and 8 bases separated the two germline ends. The CDR3 spans 12 residues. CDR3 amino acids: CASSSAEETQYF. For the CDR3, the DNA is TGTGCCAGCAGTTCTGCCGAGGAGACCCAGTACTTC.

The chain combines TRBV14 with TRBJ2-7; 14 nucleotides match TRBD2. This CDR3 has 15 amino acids. Germline trimming cut 3 bases from V and 7 bases from J; bases unmatched to any gene: 5. Germline assignment: CDR1 SGHDN and CDR2 FVKESK. In DNA, the CDR3 is TGTGCCAGCAGCCAGACGGGACTAGCGGGAGCTGAGCAGTACTTC. It codes for CASSQTGLAGAEQYF.

The chain joins TRBV13 to TRBJ2-1; 11 bases match TRBD2. Germline V gives CDR1 PRHDT, CDR2 FYEKMQ (reference sequence). J gave up 2 bases and V 5 bases, and 5 bases lay outside the gene matches. The CDR3 loop spans 16 amino acids. The CDR3 nucleotides are TGTGCCAGCAGCGCGGGACTAGCGGAGGCCTACAATGAGCAGTTCTTC. Amino acid sequence: CASSAGLAEAYNEQFF.

This clone was recorded once. The gene calls are TRBV6-1 and TRBJ2-1; D remains ambiguous. The V gene lost 0 bases and the J gene lost 10 bases, with 4 bases spanning the gap. Germline V gives CDR1 MNHNS, CDR2 SASEGT. The CDR3 length is 11 residues. CDR3 bases: TGTGCCAGCAGTGAAGCTCGGGAGCAGTTCTTC. Its protein product is CASSEAREQFF.

The genes are TRBV5-4 and TRBJ2-7; 7 bases are shared with TRBD2. This CDR3 has 15 amino acids. The V gene end was trimmed by 1 base and the J gene end by 4 bases; junction bases not matched to a gene: 8. Germline CDR1 and CDR2: SGHNT and YYREEE (reference sequence). Here the CDR3 reads CASSLSGLVGYEQYF. The CDR3 coding sequence is TGTGCCAGCAGCTTGTCAGGACTAGTCGGGTACGAGCAGTACTTC.

This chain links TRBV10-2 with TRBJ2-7, with 8 bases that match TRBD2. With V trimmed by 0 bases and J by 1 base, 5 bases remained unmatched. The CDR3 runs to 16 residues. CDR1 and CDR2 from the germline V gene are WSHSY and SAAADI. The CDR3 is CASSESYGRVSYEQYF. CDR3 sequence (DNA): TGCGCCAGCAGTGAGTCCTACGGGAGGGTGTCCTACGAGCAGTACTTC.

The gene calls are TRBV6-1 and TRBJ2-7, with no clear D. The germline V gene encodes CDR1 MNHNS and CDR2 SASEGT. V lost 5 bases to trimming and J lost 0 bases, with 11 bases between them. The length of the CDR3 is 14 residues. CDR3 in amino acids: CASSLSQSSYEQYF. CDR3 coding DNA: TGTGCCAGCAGTCTCTCACAGAGCTCCTACGAGCAGTACTTC.

V and J are TRBV29-1 and TRBJ1-1; D is undetermined. This CDR3 is built from 15 residues. Germline assignment: CDR1 SQVTM and CDR2 ANQGSEA. V gave up 1 base and J gave up 0 bases, with 12 bases separating them. CDR3 sequence (DNA): TGCAGCGTTGAAGGTACGCGGGAGATGAACACTGAAGCTTTCTTT. It is translated as CSVEGTREMNTEAFF. The entire variable domain, with the rest obtained from reference TRBV29-1 and TRBJ1-1, is as follows: SAVISQKPSRDICQRGTSLTIQCQVDSQVTMMFWYRQQPGQSLTLIATANQGSEATYESGFVIDKFPISRPNLTFSTLTVSNMSPEDSSIYLCSVEGTREMNTEAFFGQGTRLTVV.

The rearrangement joins TRBV11-2 to TRBJ1-6; no reliable D call. Germline V gene data show CDR1 as SGHAT and CDR2 as FQNNGV. V lost 6 bases and J lost 0, with 6 bases in between. This CDR3 spans 14 amino acids. The CDR3 coding sequence is TGTGCCAGCAGTCAGATCTCCTATAATTCACCCCTCCACTTT. Translation gives CASSQISYNSPLHF. Combining the CDR3 with reference TRBV11-2 and TRBJ1-6 gives the whole variable domain EAGVAQSPRYKIIEKRQSVAFWCNPISGHATLYWYQQILGQGPKLLIQFQNNGVVDDSQLPKDRFSAERLKGVDSTLKIQPAKLEDSAVYLCASSQISYNSPLHFGNGTRLTVT.

This sequence joins TRBV5-4 and TRBJ1-1, with unresolved D. Trimming took 0 bases from V and 3 from J, leaving 6 bases between them. The CDR3 runs 13 residues. Germline-derived CDR1 and CDR2 are SGHNT and YYREEE (reference sequence). As DNA, the CDR3 is TGTGCCAGCAGCTTGGGCCAGGACACTGAAGCTTTCTTT. This encodes CASSLGQDTEAFF. Complete variable domain (other parts from reference TRBV5-4 and TRBJ1-1): ETGVTQSPTHLIKTRGQQVTLRCSSQSGHNTVSWYQQALGQGPQFIFQYYREEENGRGNFPPRFSGLQFPNYSSELNVNALELDDSALYLCASSLGQDTEAFFGQGTRLTVV.

This clone has just one count. This sequence joins TRBV29-1 and TRBJ2-7; the match to TRBD2 covers 10 bases. CDR3 length equals 13 residues. The J segment lost 6 bases and the V segment lost 6 bases, leaving 8 bases of the junction unmatched. In germline, CDR1 is SQVTM, CDR2 ANQGSEA. CDR3: CSVTRRLAGEQYF. The CDR3 DNA reads as TGCAGCGTGACAAGAAGACTAGCGGGCGAGCAGTACTTC.

The chain carries TRBV6-5 and TRBJ2-7; 13 nucleotides line up with TRBD2. The CDR3 is made up of 14 amino acids. Germline assignment: CDR1 MNHEY and CDR2 SVGAGI. V was clipped by 5 bases and J by 6 bases; unmatched bases: 4. This CDR3 reads CASSRTSGSREQYF. CDR3 coding DNA: TGTGCCAGCAGTCGGACTAGCGGGAGTCGCGAGCAGTACTTC.

The chain joins TRBV9 to TRBJ2-6; TRBD1 agrees at 7 bases. V was clipped by 3 bases and J by 0 bases; unmatched bases: 12. Germline lookup yields CDR1 SGDLS and CDR2 YYNGEE. CDR3 length: 19 residues. The CDR3 here is CASSGPEGGPRSGANVLTF. The CDR3 bases are TGTGCCAGCAGCGGACCTGAAGGGGGCCCGCGCTCTGGGGCCAACGTCCTGACTTTC.

The chain uses TRBV19 and TRBJ2-3; TRBD2 aligns across 7 bases. V trimming: 3 bases; J trimming: 2 bases; junction bases outside the gene matches: 14. CDR1 and CDR2 from the germline V gene are LNHDA and SQIVND (reference sequence). The CDR3 covers 18 residues. This CDR3 reads CASSIRPAGAGFTDTQYF. The CDR3 DNA sequence: TGTGCCAGTAGTATTAGGCCCGCCGGAGCGGGATTCACAGATACGCAGTATTTT. The complete variable domain, with remaining parts taken from reference TRBV19 and TRBJ2-3, reads DGGITQSPKYLFRKEGQNVTLSCEQNLNHDAMYWYRQDPGQGLRLIYYSQIVNDFQKGDIAEGYSVSREKKESFPLTVTSAQKNPTAFYLCASSIRPAGAGFTDTQYFGPGTRLTVL.

This clone was seen only a few times. In nucleotides, the CDR3 is TGTGCCAGCAGCCAAGAAGGGACATTGGCGAACACTGAAGCTTTCTTT. Its protein product is CASSQEGTLANTEAFF. V gene TRBV4-2 combines with J gene TRBJ1-1; maybe TRBD1 (6 bases). CDR1 and CDR2 (germline): LGHNA, YNFKEQ. CDR3 length: 16 amino acids. Trimming pared 0 bases from V and 1 base from J, leaving 12 bases between.

The chain combines TRBV4-3 with TRBJ1-1, with TRBD1 as a possible D gene (5 bases). V lost 4 bases, J lost 4 bases, and 10 bases lay in between. CDR1 is LGHNA, CDR2 YSLEER, per germline. The CDR3 has 13 amino acids. This chain's CDR3 is CASSPGHLTEAFF. CDR3 in DNA: TGCGCCAGCAGCCCCGGACACCTCACTGAAGCTTTCTTT.

The rearrangement uses TRBV11-2 and TRBJ2-1; 14 nucleotides match TRBD2. This CDR3 has 19 amino acids. V shed 2 bases and J 10 bases; nucleotides not matched to a gene: 16. Germline V gene sequence: CDR1 SGHAT, CDR2 FQNNGV. This chain's CDR3 is CASSLRRGTSGSNNGEQFF. CDR3 in DNA: TGTGCCAGCAGCTTAAGGAGGGGGACTAGCGGGAGTAATAACGGCGAGCAGTTCTTC. Full variable domain (rest looked up from reference TRBV11-2 and TRBJ2-1): EAGVAQSPRYKIIEKRQSVAFWCNPISGHATLYWYQQILGQGPKLLIQFQNNGVVDDSQLPKDRFSAERLKGVDSTLKIQPAKLEDSAVYLCASSLRRGTSGSNNGEQFFGPGTRLTVL.

The table lists this clone with a few counts. The chain combines TRBV6-5 with TRBJ2-7; TRBD1 agrees at 9 bases. This CDR3 has 15 residues. CDR1 is MNHEY and CDR2 is SVGAGI in the germline V gene. The V and J ends lost 2 bases and 0 bases, in that order; junction bases with no gene match: 2. In DNA, the CDR3 is TGTGCCAGCAGTTACGGGACAGGGATCTCCTACGAGCAGTACTTC. This encodes CASSYGTGISYEQYF.

The chain has TRBV10-2 and TRBJ2-3; 7 bases align to TRBD1. The CDR3 has 13 residues. Per germline, CDR1 WSHSY and CDR2 SAAADI. After removal of 1 base from V and 8 bases from J, the junction contained 3 bases not matched to a gene. The CDR3 sequence is CASSEFPGGTQYF. The CDR3 region has the DNA TGCGCCAGCAGTGAGTTTCCAGGGGGTACGCAGTATTTT.

This clone was recorded only once. The gene calls are TRBV7-3 and TRBJ2-3, with D maybe TRBD2 (6 bases). V lost 1 base and J 2 bases, leaving 10 bases between the germline ends. The CDR3 runs 15 residues. The germline V gene has CDR1 SGHTA and CDR2 FQGTGA. As DNA, the CDR3 is TGTGCCAGCAGCTTAATCGGGGGTCCCACAGATACGCAGTATTTT. Its translation is CASSLIGGPTDTQYF.

This chain connects TRBV3-1 (or the pseudogene TRBV3-2) to TRBJ2-2, with TRBD1 as a possible D gene (5 bases). The CDR3 is 14 amino acids. The ends were cut back, 0 bases at V and 6 bases at J, with 8 bases in the middle. The germline V gene encodes CDR1 LGHDT and CDR2 YNNKEL (reference sequence). This CDR3 is CASSQDEGAGELFF. CDR3 coding DNA: TGTGCCAGCAGCCAAGATGAAGGGGCCGGGGAGCTGTTTTTT.

The rearrangement uses TRBV7-2 and TRBJ1-2; D not resolved. The ends were cut back, 0 bases at V and 7 bases at J, with 12 bases in the middle. CDR3 length: 14 residues. From germline, CDR1 is SGHTA and CDR2 FQGNSA. This CDR3 reads CASSLAPGRGGYTF. CDR3 DNA sequence: TGTGCCAGCAGCTTAGCCCCAGGTCGGGGTGGCTACACCTTC.

The gene calls are TRBV5-1 and TRBJ2-7, with 7 nucleotides matching TRBD1. Germline lookup yields CDR1 SGHRS and CDR2 YFSETQ. Trimming removed 4 bases from V and 4 bases from J; junction bases left unmatched: 8. The CDR3 totals 14 residues. CDR3 nucleotides: TGCGCCAGCAGCGCGACAGGGAACGAATACGAGCAGTACTTC. Its protein is CASSATGNEYEQYF.

This chain connects TRBV6-2 or TRBV6-3 to TRBJ1-3; unclear D gene. Looked up from germline, CDR1 is MNHEY and CDR2 is SVGEGT. CDR3 length: 16 amino acids. Trimming pared 6 bases from V and 4 bases from J, leaving 19 bases between. CDR3 sequence: CASSPLPTARGNTIYF. DNA of the CDR3: TGTGCCAGCAGCCCACTACCGACGGCAAGAGGAAACACCATATATTTT.

The chain carries TRBV28 and TRBJ1-2, with D perhaps matching TRBD1 (6 bases). CDR3 length: 16 residues. V was pared by 0 bases and J by 4 bases, with 15 bases between. The germline gives CDR1 MDHEN, CDR2 SYDVKM. In DNA, the CDR3 is TGTGCCAGCAGTTTATGGGTGGGCCAGGGGTCCTATGGCTACACCTTC. Protein: CASSLWVGQGSYGYTF.

The V and J genes are TRBV7-2 and TRBJ2-7; the match to TRBD1 covers 9 bases. V lost 5 bases, J lost 4 bases, and 12 bases stayed unmatched. Germline CDR1 and CDR2: SGHTA and FQGNSA. The CDR3 is 16 amino acids. The CDR3 spells CASSTQPGTGLYEQYF. CDR3 sequence (DNA): TGTGCCAGCAGCACCCAGCCGGGGACAGGGCTATACGAGCAGTACTTC.

This chain links TRBV19 with TRBJ1-5, with a tentative D call TRBD1 (6 bases). In germline, CDR1 is LNHDA, CDR2 SQIVND (reference sequence). The CDR3 runs to 14 residues. Trimming took off 10 bases at V and 4 bases at J, with 17 bases between the two ends. CDR3 DNA: TGTGCCACCGCCACAGGGAGAGGAAATCAGCCCCAGCATTTT. Translating gives CATATGRGNQPQHF.

The chain joins TRBV4-1 to TRBJ2-1; the D gene is possibly TRBD2 (5 bases). This CDR3 has 18 amino acids. Germline V gene sequence: CDR1 MGHRA, CDR2 YSYEKL. V was cut by 1 base and J by 8 bases, with 24 bases left in between. The CDR3 sequence: CASSQVIRARVPGDEQFF. The CDR3 DNA sequence: TGCGCCAGCAGCCAAGTCATAAGGGCCCGGGTCCCCGGGGATGAGCAGTTCTTC.

The chain employs TRBV23-1 and TRBJ2-5; perhaps TRBD1 as D (5 bases). TRBV23-1 falls under the ORF class, with uncertain function. The CDR3 covers 15 residues. The V gene lost 0 bases and the J gene lost 5 bases, with 13 bases spanning the gap. CDR3 nucleotides: TGCGCCAGCAGTCAATCGAGACAGCCTAGGGAGACCCAGTACTTC. It translates to CASSQSRQPRETQYF.

In this sample, this clone turned up a few times. CDR3 sequence reads: CAWERQGWSYNSPLHF. CDR3 coding DNA: TGTGCCTGGGAAAGACAGGGTTGGTCCTATAATTCACCCCTCCACTTT. The chain carries TRBV30 and TRBJ1-6, with 7 nucleotides matching TRBD1. J lost 1 base, V lost 5 bases, and 8 bases had no gene match. The CDR3 is made up of 16 amino acids. Germline values: CDR1 GTSNPN, CDR2 SVGIG (reference sequence).

This clone was seen once. The J gene is TRBJ2-1, the V gene TRBV5-1; 8 nucleotides agree with TRBD2. Germline loops: CDR1 SGHRS, CDR2 YFSETQ. This CDR3 region has 15 residues. The trim removed 4 bases at V and 3 bases at J, leaving 6 bases unmatched. The CDR3 sequence is CASSPKREIYNEQFF. The CDR3 DNA sequence: TGCGCCAGCAGCCCCAAGCGGGAGATCTACAATGAGCAGTTCTTC.